The next 2 T cell receptor beta chains were all read from a single sample in a study of blood T cell repertoires in COVID-19. The protocol was immunoSEQ multiplex PCR, while the TCRdb copy is restricted to in-frame clones and leaves out a portion. There are over 250,000 clones in the sample; about 91% occur only once, and about 8.9% lies in the top ten. Material: PBMCs or T cells enriched from blood (not recorded which). These receptors all come from a woman under 30 who had recovered from COVID-19.

This rearrangement joins TRBV5-4 to TRBJ2-2; D ambiguous. In germline, CDR1 is SGHNT, CDR2 YYREEE (reference sequence). V lost 2 bases and J 1 base, leaving 6 bases between the germline ends. The CDR3 runs 14 residues. CDR3 region: CASSFQENTGELFF. In DNA, the CDR3 is TGTGCCAGCAGCTTCCAGGAGAACACCGGGGAGCTGTTTTTT.

This clone was detected only a few times. This chain joins TRBV11-3 and TRBJ1-1; no reliable D call. V lost 5 bases and J lost 11, with 18 bases in between. CDR1 and CDR2 from the germline V gene are SGHNT and YENEEA. This CDR3 is built from 13 residues. The CDR3 loop reads CASSPGMEGRAFF. CDR3 in DNA: TGTGCCAGCAGCCCCGGTATGGAGGGTAGGGCTTTCTTT.